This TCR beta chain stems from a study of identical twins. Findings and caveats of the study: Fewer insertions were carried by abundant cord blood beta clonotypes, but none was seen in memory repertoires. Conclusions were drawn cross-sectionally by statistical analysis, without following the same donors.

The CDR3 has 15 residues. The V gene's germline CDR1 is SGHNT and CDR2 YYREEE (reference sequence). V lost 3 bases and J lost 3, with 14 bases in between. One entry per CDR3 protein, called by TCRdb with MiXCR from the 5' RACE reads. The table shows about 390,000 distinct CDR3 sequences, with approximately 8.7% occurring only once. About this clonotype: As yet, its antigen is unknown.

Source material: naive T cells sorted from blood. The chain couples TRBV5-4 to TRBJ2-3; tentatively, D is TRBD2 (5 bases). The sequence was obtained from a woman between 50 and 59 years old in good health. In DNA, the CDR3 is TGTGCCAGCAGCTGCCCGCTAGCAGCTACAGATACGCAGTATTTT. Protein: CASSCPLAATDTQYF. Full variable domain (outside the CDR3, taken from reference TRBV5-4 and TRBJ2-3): ETGVTQSPTHLIKTRGQQVTLRCSSQSGHNTVSWYQQALGQGPQFIFQYYREEENGRGNFPPRFSGLQFPNYSSELNVNALELDDSALYLCASSCPLAATDTQYFGPGTRLTVL.